The rows below give T cell receptor beta chains drawn from one sample of a study of blood T cell repertoires in COVID-19. The method was immunoSEQ multiplex PCR; TCRdb's version includes in-frame clones alone and lacks a portion of them. The data contain about 58,000 clones, approximately 80% of them singletons. What was sequenced was peripheral blood. The receptors shown here come from a man aged 55-75 years with COVID-19, enrolled during active disease. The CDR3 runs from the conserved cysteine through the conserved F or W. A D gene is named only where the DNA matches it firmly. Where a row states a size, it is once, few, many or the class of an expanded clone; other rows omit it.

CDR3	DNA	V	J	D	size
CASSGDRGVTYNEQFF	TGTGCCAGCAGCGGCGACAGGGGTGTCACCTACAATGAGCAGTTCTTC	TRBV14	TRBJ2-1	TRBD1	NA
CASRALDRGPNSPLHF	TGTGCCAGCAGGGCGCTGGACAGGGGGCCGAATTCACCCCTCCACTTT	TRBV27	TRBJ1-6	TRBD1	NA
CASSQVIAGGPSSYNEQFF	TGTGCCAGCAGCCAAGTTATAGCGGGAGGTCCGAGCTCCTACAATGAGCAGTTCTTC	TRBV4-2	TRBJ2-1	TRBD2	few
CATSRDRGSTGELFF	TGTGCCACCAGCCGGGACAGGGGGTCGACCGGGGAGCTGTTTTTT	TRBV15	TRBJ2-2	TRBD1	few
CASSNQGGASGYTF	TGTGCCAGCAGCAACCAAGGGGGGGCGAGCGGCTACACCTTC	TRBV6-5	TRBJ1-2	NA	once
CATSEGTATDTQYF	TGTGCCACCAGTGAGGGGACAGCAACAGATACGCAGTATTTT	TRBV24-1	TRBJ2-3	TRBD1	few
CASSLGQDYYEQYF	TGTGCCAGCAGCTTGGGACAAGATTACTACGAGCAGTACTTC	TRBV5-8	TRBJ2-7	NA	NA
CASSLGRGGTDTQYF	TGTGCCAGCAGTTTAGGGCGGGGGGGCACAGATACGCAGTATTTT	TRBV25-1	TRBJ2-3	TRBD2	once
CASSQSGGFYEQYF	TGCGCCAGCAGCCAAAGCGGGGGATTCTACGAGCAGTACTTC	TRBV4-1	TRBJ2-7	TRBD2	NA
CASSTLDRFNEQFF	TGTGCCAGCAGTACCCTGGACAGGTTTAATGAGCAGTTCTTC	TRBV27	TRBJ2-1	TRBD1	NA
CASSPGQTPTEAFF	TGTGCCAGCAGCCCGGGACAGACTCCGACTGAAGCTTTCTTT	TRBV7-2	TRBJ1-1	TRBD1	NA
CASSPAGTGANTEAFF	TGTGCCAGTAGTCCGGCCGGGACAGGAGCTAACACTGAAGCTTTCTTT	TRBV19	TRBJ1-1	TRBD1	NA
CSVTQGVNTGELFF	TGCAGCGTTACCCAGGGGGTGAACACCGGGGAGCTGTTTTTT	TRBV29-1	TRBJ2-2	TRBD1	NA
CASSQGLAGGRNTGELFF	TGTGCCAGCAGCCAAGGCCTAGCGGGGGGGAGGAACACCGGGGAGCTGTTTTTT	TRBV4-2	TRBJ2-2	TRBD2	NA
CASSQDAKLLGEQYF	TGTGCCAGCAGCCAAGACGCAAAACTCCTCGGCGAGCAGTACTTC	TRBV14	TRBJ2-7	NA	NA
CASSQLVGQGATEAFF	TGCGCCAGCAGCCAGTTAGTCGGACAGGGGGCCACTGAAGCTTTCTTT	TRBV4-3	TRBJ1-1	TRBD1	once
CASSQDWGGTYNQPQHF	TGCGCCAGCAGCCAAGATTGGGGGGGGACTTACAATCAGCCCCAGCATTTT	TRBV4-1	TRBJ1-5	NA	NA
CASSRGTGDTEAFF	TGTGCCAGCAGCCGGGGGACGGGGGACACTGAAGCTTTCTTT	TRBV5-4	TRBJ1-1	NA	NA
CASSWSNIGNSPLHF	TGTGCCAGCAGTTGGTCCAATATTGGCAATTCACCCCTCCACTTT	TRBV6-5	TRBJ1-6	NA	few
CAISLGGQLNTEAFF	TGTGCCATCAGTCTCGGAGGACAGCTGAACACTGAAGCTTTCTTT	TRBV10-3	TRBJ1-1	NA	NA
CASSITENQPQHF	TGTGCCAGTAGTATCACAGAGAATCAGCCCCAGCATTTT	TRBV19	TRBJ1-5	NA	NA
CASSLETSGKFYEQFF	TGTGCCAGCAGCTTAGAGACTAGCGGGAAATTCTATGAGCAGTTCTTC	TRBV11-2	TRBJ2-1	TRBD2	NA
CASSRNREGNQPQHF	TGTGCCAGTAGTAGGAACAGGGAAGGCAATCAGCCCCAGCATTTT	TRBV19	TRBJ1-5	NA	NA
CASSLGVNTEAFF	TGCGCCAGCAGCTTAGGAGTGAACACTGAAGCTTTCTTT	TRBV5-1	TRBJ1-1	NA	NA
CASSTGGLAGGGDTQYF	TGTGCCAGCAGTACAGGGGGACTAGCGGGAGGGGGAGATACGCAGTATTTT	TRBV11-3	TRBJ2-3	TRBD2	NA
CASSVGDRATNEKLFF	TGTGCCAGCAGCGTAGGAGACAGGGCAACTAATGAAAAACTGTTTTTT	TRBV9	TRBJ1-4	TRBD1	NA
CASSLGLGRETQYF	TGTGCCAGCTCACTCGGACTCGGAAGAGAGACCCAGTACTTC	TRBV18	TRBJ2-5	NA	NA
CASSLRRHADTQYF	TGTGCCAGCAGCCTGAGGAGGCATGCAGATACGCAGTATTTT	TRBV14	TRBJ2-3	NA	few
CASSPGQPNTGELFF	TGCGCCAGCAGCCCGGGACAGCCGAACACCGGGGAGCTGTTTTTT	TRBV5-1	TRBJ2-2	TRBD1	NA
CASRYRGGGANYGYTF	TGTGCCAGCAGGTACAGGGGCGGTGGAGCTAACTATGGCTACACCTTC	TRBV6-5	TRBJ1-2	TRBD1	NA
CASSSGSAGNTIYF	TGTGCCAGCAGCTCGGGTAGTGCTGGAAACACCATATATTTT	TRBV7-2	TRBJ1-3	NA	many
CASSYGPGTGDSPLHF	TGTGCCAGCAGTTACGGCCCCGGGACTGGAGATTCACCCCTCCACTTT	TRBV6-5	TRBJ1-6	NA	NA
CASSYSEYDGTQYF	TGTGCCAGCAGTTACTCGGAGTATGATGGGACCCAGTACTTC	TRBV6-5	TRBJ2-5	NA	NA
CASSPGTSGNTGELFF	TGTGCCAGCTCACCGGGGACTAGCGGGAACACCGGGGAGCTGTTTTTT	TRBV18	TRBJ2-2	TRBD2	NA
CASSRYREETQYF	TGTGCCAGCAGTCGCTACAGAGAAGAGACCCAGTACTTC	TRBV6-5	TRBJ2-5	NA	once
CASNYRDGNQPQHF	TGTGCCAGTAATTACAGGGACGGCAATCAGCCCCAGCATTTT	TRBV19	TRBJ1-5	NA	NA